The source of this T cell receptor (beta chain) is a study of CD8+ T cells in alopecia areata. On the study more broadly: Twice a day, 5 to 10 mg of oral tofacitinib was administered to treated patients.

Germline CDR1 reads MGHRA; CDR2 reads YSYEKL. CDR3 length equals 14 residues. Trimming pared 5 bases from V and 2 bases from J, leaving 12 bases between. Treatment defined: oral pan-JAK inhibitor, 5-10 mg twice daily. Separation by sorting yielded CD4+ and CD8+ T cells from PBMCs. RNA extraction was followed by reverse transcription into cDNA, which acted as the sequencing template. Profiled with immunoSEQ multiplex PCR; TCRdb holds only in-frame clones, not every one. The sample records a few hundred thousand clones, more than 30% being singletons. V and J are TRBV4-1 and TRBJ1-2, with a weak D call TRBD1 (5 bases). The sample consisted of CD4+ T cells sorted from blood, taken around week 30, from a patient treated with tofacitinib. The origin of this receptor is a human donor with alopecia areata. This CDR3 reads CASSNPGRNYGYTF. The CDR3 bases are TGCGCCAGCAGCAATCCGGGACGGAACTATGGCTACACCTTC.